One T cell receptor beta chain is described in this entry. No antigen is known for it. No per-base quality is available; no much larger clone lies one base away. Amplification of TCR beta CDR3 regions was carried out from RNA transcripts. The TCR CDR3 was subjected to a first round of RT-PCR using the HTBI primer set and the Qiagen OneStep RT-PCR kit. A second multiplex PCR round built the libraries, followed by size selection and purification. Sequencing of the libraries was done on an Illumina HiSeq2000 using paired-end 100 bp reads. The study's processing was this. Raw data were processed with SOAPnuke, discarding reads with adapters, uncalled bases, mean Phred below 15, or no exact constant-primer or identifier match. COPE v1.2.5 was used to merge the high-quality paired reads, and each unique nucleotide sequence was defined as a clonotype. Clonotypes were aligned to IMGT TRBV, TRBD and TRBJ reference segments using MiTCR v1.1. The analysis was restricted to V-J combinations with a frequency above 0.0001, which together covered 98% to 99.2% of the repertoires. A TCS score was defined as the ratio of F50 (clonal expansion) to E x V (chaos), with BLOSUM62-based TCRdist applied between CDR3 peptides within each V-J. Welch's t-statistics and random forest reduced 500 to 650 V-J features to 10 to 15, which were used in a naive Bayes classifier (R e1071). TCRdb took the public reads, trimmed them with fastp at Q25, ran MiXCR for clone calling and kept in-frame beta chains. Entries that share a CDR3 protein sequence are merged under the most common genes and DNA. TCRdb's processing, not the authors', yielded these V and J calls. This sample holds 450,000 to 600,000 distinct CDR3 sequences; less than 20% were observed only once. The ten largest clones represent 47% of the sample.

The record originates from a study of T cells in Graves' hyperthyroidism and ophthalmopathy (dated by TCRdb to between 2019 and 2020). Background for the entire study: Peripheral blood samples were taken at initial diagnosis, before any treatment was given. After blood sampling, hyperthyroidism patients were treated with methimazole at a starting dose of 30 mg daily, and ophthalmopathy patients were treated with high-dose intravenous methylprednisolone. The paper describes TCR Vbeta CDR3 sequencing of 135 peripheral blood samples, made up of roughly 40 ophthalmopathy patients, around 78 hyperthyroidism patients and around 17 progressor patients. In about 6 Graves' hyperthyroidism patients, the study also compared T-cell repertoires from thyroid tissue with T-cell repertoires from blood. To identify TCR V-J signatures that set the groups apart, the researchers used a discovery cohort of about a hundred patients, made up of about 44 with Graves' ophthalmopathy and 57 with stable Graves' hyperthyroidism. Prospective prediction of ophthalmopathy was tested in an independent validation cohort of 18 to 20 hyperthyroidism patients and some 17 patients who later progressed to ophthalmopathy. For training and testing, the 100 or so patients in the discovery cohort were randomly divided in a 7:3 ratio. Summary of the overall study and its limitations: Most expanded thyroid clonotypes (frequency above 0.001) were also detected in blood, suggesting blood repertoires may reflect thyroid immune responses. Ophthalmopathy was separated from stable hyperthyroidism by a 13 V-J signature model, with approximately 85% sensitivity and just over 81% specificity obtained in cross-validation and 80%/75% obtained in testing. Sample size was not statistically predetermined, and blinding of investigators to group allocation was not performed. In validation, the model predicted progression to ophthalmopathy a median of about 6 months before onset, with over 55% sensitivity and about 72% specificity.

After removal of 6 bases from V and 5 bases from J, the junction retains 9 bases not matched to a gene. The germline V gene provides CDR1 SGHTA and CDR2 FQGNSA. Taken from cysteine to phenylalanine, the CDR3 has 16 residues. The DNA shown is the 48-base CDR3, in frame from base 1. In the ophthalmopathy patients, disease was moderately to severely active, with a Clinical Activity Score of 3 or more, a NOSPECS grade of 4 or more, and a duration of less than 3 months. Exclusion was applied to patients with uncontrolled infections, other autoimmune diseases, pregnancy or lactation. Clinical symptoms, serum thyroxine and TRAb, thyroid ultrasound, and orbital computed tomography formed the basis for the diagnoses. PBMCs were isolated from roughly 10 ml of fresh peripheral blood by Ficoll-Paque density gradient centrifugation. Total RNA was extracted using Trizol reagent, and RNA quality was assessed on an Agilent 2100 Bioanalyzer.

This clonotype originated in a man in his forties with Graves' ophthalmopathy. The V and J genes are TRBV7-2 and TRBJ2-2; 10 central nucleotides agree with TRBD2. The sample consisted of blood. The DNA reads TGTGCCAGCAGTTATTTAGCGGGAGGTGGAACCGGGGAGCTGTTTTTT. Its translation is CASSYLAGGGTGELFF.